These 12 T cell receptor beta chains were sequenced from one sample in a study of cytomegalovirus exposure and HLA in healthy donors. Profiled with immunoSEQ multiplex PCR; TCRdb holds only in-frame clones, not every one. The data show 300,000 to 450,000 clones, around 86% seen once. The source material was PBMCs. The receptors were gathered from a woman under 30 in good health and CMV-seronegative.

This rearrangement joins TRBV11-2 to TRBJ2-3, with D unresolved. This CDR3 has 14 residues. Germline CDR1 reads SGHAT; CDR2 reads FQNNGV. Trimming cost V 0 bases and J 3 bases, with 7 bases left between them. CDR3 nucleotides: TGTGCCAGCAGCTTAGATCGCCAGACAGATACGCAGTATTTT. Translating gives CASSLDRQTDTQYF.

CDR3 sequence reads: CASSARERRETQYF. The CDR3 coding sequence is TGTGCCAGCAGTGCAAGGGAACGGAGGGAGACCCAGTACTTC. The V call is TRBV7-9, the J call TRBJ2-5; D may be TRBD2 (5 bases). Germline loops: CDR1 SEHNR, CDR2 FQNEAQ (reference sequence). V gave up 6 bases and J gave up 5 bases, with 16 bases separating them. The CDR3 extends over 14 amino acids.

This chain uses TRBV4-1 with TRBJ2-1; 11 bases fit TRBD2. In germline, CDR1 is MGHRA, CDR2 YSYEKL. After removal of 1 base from V and 4 bases from J, the junction contained 6 bases not matched to a gene. CDR3 length: 17 amino acids. The DNA of the CDR3 is TGCGCCAGCAGCCAAGGCCTAACTAGCGGGAGTTACAATGAGCAGTTCTTC. Its translation is CASSQGLTSGSYNEQFF.

This clone came up a few times. This rearrangement joins TRBV28 to TRBJ1-4; no clear D. The V end lost 4 bases, the J end lost 3 bases, and 12 bases lay between the germline ends. This CDR3 contains 15 residues. Germline V lookup: CDR1 MDHEN, CDR2 SYDVKM. CDR3 bases: TGTGCCAGCAGTTGGAACGGGGATCCTAATGAAAAACTGTTTTTT. Translation gives CASSWNGDPNEKLFF.

The chain uses TRBV2 and TRBJ1-5, with 12 bases identical to TRBD1. The CDR3 has 16 amino acids. Trimming removed 6 bases from V and 7 bases from J; junction bases left unmatched: 10. Germline CDR1 reads SNHLY; CDR2 reads FYNNEI. The CDR3 here is CASRAPGQGARQPQHF. In DNA form, the CDR3 reads TGTGCCAGCAGAGCACCGGGACAGGGGGCGCGACAGCCCCAGCATTTT.

The rearrangement joins TRBV6-5 to TRBJ2-3; maybe TRBD1 (5 bases). The V gene lost 0 bases and the J gene lost 6 bases, with 7 bases spanning the gap. Per the germline V gene, CDR1 is MNHEY and CDR2 is SVGAGI. The CDR3 has 13 residues. The CDR3 DNA follows: TGTGCCAGCAGTTACTCAAACAGGGATACGCAGTATTTT. It specifies CASSYSNRDTQYF.

The rearrangement joins TRBV9 to TRBJ1-1, with D unresolved. Trimming cost V 1 base and J 3 bases, with 22 bases left between them. CDR1 is SGDLS and CDR2 is YYNGEE in the germline V gene. The CDR3 totals 18 residues. The CDR3 nucleotides read TGTGCCAGCAGCGTATCACCCTCGATAGTGGGCGGGGACACTGAAGCTTTCTTT. It specifies CASSVSPSIVGGDTEAFF.

This chain connects TRBV10-3 to TRBJ2-7; 9 nucleotides line up with TRBD1. The germline gives CDR1 ENHRY, CDR2 SYGVKD. The CDR3 loop spans 16 amino acids. V gave up 3 bases and J gave up 2 bases; unmatched junction bases: 8. DNA for the CDR3: TGTGCCATCAGTGACTACGACAGGGGGAATCCCTACGAGCAGTACTTC. This encodes CAISDYDRGNPYEQYF.

The J gene is TRBJ2-5, the V gene TRBV13, with D possibly being TRBD1 (6 bases). Germline CDR1 is PRHDT and CDR2 is FYEKMQ (reference sequence). The CDR3 has 13 amino acids. V dropped 5 bases and J dropped 5 bases, with 12 bases sitting between them. The CDR3 coding sequence is TGTGCCAGCAGCAAACAGGGTAGCGAGACCCAGTACTTC. Translation gives CASSKQGSETQYF. Complete variable domain (other parts from reference TRBV13 and TRBJ2-5): AAGVIQSPRHLIKEKRETATLKCYPIPRHDTVYWYQQGPGQDPQFLISFYEKMQSDKGSIPDRFSAQQFSDYHSELNMSSLELGDSALYFCASSKQGSETQYFGPGTRLLVL.

This chain connects TRBV7-9 to TRBJ1-5; D gene ambiguous. With 2 bases removed from V and 4 bases from J, the gap between germline ends came to 12 bases. Germline CDR1 SEHNR, CDR2 FQNEAQ (reference sequence). CDR3 size: 15 residues. The CDR3 bases are TGTGCCAGCAGCTTATCAACGGTGCCGAATCAGCCCCAGCATTTT. Translating gives CASSLSTVPNQPQHF. Full variable domain (outside the CDR3, taken from reference TRBV7-9 and TRBJ1-5): DTGVSQNPRHKITKRGQNVTFRCDPISEHNRLYWYRQTLGQGPEFLTYFQNEAQLEKSRLLSDRFSAERPKGSFSTLEIQRTEQGDSAMYLCASSLSTVPNQPQHFGDGTRLSIL.

This chain uses TRBV4-1 with TRBJ2-7; TRBD2 matches at 9 bases. The CDR3 has 17 residues. Germline V gene sequence: CDR1 MGHRA, CDR2 YSYEKL. The V and J ends lost 0 bases and 1 base, in that order; junction bases with no gene match: 7. The CDR3 DNA sequence: TGCGCCAGCAGCCAAGAAAGTAGCGGGAGTCGATCCTACGAGCAGTACTTC. Its protein product is CASSQESSGSRSYEQYF.

The chain employs TRBV6-1 and TRBJ1-5; 10 nucleotides align to TRBD1. Germline V gives CDR1 MNHNS, CDR2 SASEGT. The V segment lost 4 bases and the J segment 7 bases; nucleotides outside the gene matches: 4. This CDR3 is 14 amino acids long. As DNA, the CDR3 is TGTGCCAGCAGTGGGACAGGGGGAGGACAGCCCCAGCATTTT. Protein: CASSGTGGGQPQHF.